The sequence of this T cell receptor (beta chain) was determined in a study of T cells after yellow fever vaccination. Germline CDR1 is KGHSH and CDR2 is LQKENI. Trimming took off 4 bases at V and 2 bases at J, with 11 bases between the two ends. CDR3 length: 14 amino acids. Study results and limitations: Most clones from primary vaccination were detected again post-booster (about 95% CD4, roughly 90% CD8). There was a small share of clonotypes that showed up in both the CD4 and CD8 compartments. The secondary response peaked faster, at day 5 versus 15, but was weaker.

Remarks on this clonotype: As yet, its antigen is unknown.

The TCR cDNA carried a universal primer site and UMIs from 5'RACE template switching. MiXCR was run by TCRdb on the 5' RACE reads, yielding one entry per CDR3 protein. The profile shows about 120,000 distinct CDR3 sequences, 6.5% to 9% of them singletons. The genes are TRBV18 and TRBJ2-5, with D tentatively TRBD2 (6 bases). Sequencing used CD4+ T cells sorted from PBMCs, obtained roughly 46 days after the first yellow fever vaccination. The source is a man between 18 and 29 years old who received the YFV17D yellow fever vaccine. The CDR3 loop reads CASSLREQQETQYF. For the CDR3, the DNA is TGTGCCAGCTCACTCCGGGAGCAACAAGAGACCCAGTACTTC.